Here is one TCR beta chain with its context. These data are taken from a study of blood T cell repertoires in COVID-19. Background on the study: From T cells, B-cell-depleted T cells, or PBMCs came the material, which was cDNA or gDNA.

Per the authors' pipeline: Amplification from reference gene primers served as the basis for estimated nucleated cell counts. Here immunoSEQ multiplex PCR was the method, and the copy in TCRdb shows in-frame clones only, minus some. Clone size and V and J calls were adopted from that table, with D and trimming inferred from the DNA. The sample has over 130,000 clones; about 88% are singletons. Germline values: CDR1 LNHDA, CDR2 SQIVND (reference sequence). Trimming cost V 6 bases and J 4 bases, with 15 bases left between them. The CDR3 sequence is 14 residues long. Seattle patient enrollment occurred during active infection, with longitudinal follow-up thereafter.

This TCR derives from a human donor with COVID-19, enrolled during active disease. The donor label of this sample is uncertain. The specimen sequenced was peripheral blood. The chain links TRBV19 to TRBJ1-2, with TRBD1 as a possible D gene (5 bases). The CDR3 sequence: CASSSAGVGYGYTF. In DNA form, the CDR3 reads TGTGCCAGTAGCTCCGCGGGGGTGGGCTATGGCTACACCTTC.